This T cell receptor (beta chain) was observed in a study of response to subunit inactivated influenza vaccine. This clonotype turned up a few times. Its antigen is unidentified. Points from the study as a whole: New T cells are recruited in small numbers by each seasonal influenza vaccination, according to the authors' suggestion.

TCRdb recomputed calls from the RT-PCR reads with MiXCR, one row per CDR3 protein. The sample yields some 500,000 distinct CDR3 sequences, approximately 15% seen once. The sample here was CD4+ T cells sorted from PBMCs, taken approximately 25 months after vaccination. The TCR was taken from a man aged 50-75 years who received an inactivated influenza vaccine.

The CDR3 sequence: CASSRPTQETQYF. CDR3 DNA: TGTGCCAGCAGCCGGCCTACTCAAGAGACCCAGTACTTC. This rearrangement joins TRBV12-3 or TRBV12-4 to TRBJ2-5; unclear D gene. The CDR3 has 13 residues. The germline V and J ends were trimmed by 6 bases and 2 bases, with 10 bases remaining between them.